This paragraph covers one T cell receptor beta chain sequence. Germline V CDR1 and CDR2: SGHRS, YFSETQ. The CDR3 is made up of 14 amino acids. Unmatched junction bases numbered 9, after V lost 2 bases and J lost 8 bases. PCR amplification relied on 60 Vbeta primers (plus 13 Jbeta primers). Repertoires were generated with immunoSEQ multiplex PCR, while TCRdb's copy carries only in-frame clones and drops some. This sample carries some 120,000 clones, approximately 80% of them seen once, and the ten largest clones take 3.7%. This entry comes from a study of cytomegalovirus exposure and HLA in healthy donors.

This sequence was found in a human donor in good health. The material sequenced was PBMCs. The V call is TRBV5-1, the J call TRBJ1-2, with 7 bases matching TRBD1. CDR3 in DNA: TGCGCCAGCAGCTTAAGCTCCGGGACAGAGGGCTACACCTTC. Protein product: CASSLSSGTEGYTF.